This TCR beta chain came from a study of blood T cell repertoires in COVID-19. Across the whole study: Samples came from the United States, Italy and Spain, spanning acute and convalescent COVID-19.

In the original analysis: The assay estimated nucleated cells by amplifying reference gene primers. The data were produced by immunoSEQ multiplex PCR, yet TCRdb's version contains in-frame clones alone and is incomplete. The DNA was the basis for D and trimming; V, J and clone size are from that table. The sample lists under 250,000 clones, 86% occurring once. CDR1 is SGHRS, CDR2 YFSETQ, per germline. V lost 3 bases, J lost 2 bases, and 4 bases stayed unmatched. The CDR3 consists of 14 residues. The TCR sequence derives from a woman in her sixties or seventies who had recovered from COVID-19. V gene TRBV5-1 combines with J gene TRBJ2-5; 7 bases line up with TRBD1. The source material was peripheral blood. The CDR3 spells CASSSGTAQETQYF. CDR3 in DNA: TGCGCCAGCAGCTCGGGGACAGCTCAAGAGACCCAGTACTTC.